A selection of T cell receptor beta chains follows, all from one sample in a study of control samples from healthy donors and cancer patients. Generated by immunoSEQ multiplex PCR, the TCRdb table keeps only in-frame clones and is missing some. Altogether roughly 150,000 clones are present, 93% being singletons, with the ten largest covering around 2.5%. The sample taken for sequencing was blood. Receptor source: a man aged 45-65 years in good health. CDR3s include the opening cysteine and the closing phenylalanine or tryptophan. The D gene is left open where the match is weak. For some rows the clone size is stated as once, few or many, or as a class when expanded; others skip it.

d_call: .
j_call: TRBJ1-1
clone_size: .
v_call: TRBV6-5
cdr3_nt: TGTGCCAGCAGTGACTCATGGAAAGGGGCTTTCTTT
cdr3_aa: CASSDSWKGAFF

d_call: .
j_call: TRBJ1-1
clone_size: .
v_call: TRBV5-1
cdr3_nt: TGCGCCAGCAGCACCCAACCACACCGGGGTCTCACTAACACTGAAGCTTTCTTT
cdr3_aa: CASSTQPHRGLTNTEAFF

d_call: TRBD1
j_call: TRBJ1-6
clone_size: once
v_call: TRBV10-2
cdr3_nt: TGCGCCAGCAGTACGACAGGGGCGAGCTCCTATAATTCACCCCTCCACTTT
cdr3_aa: CASSTTGASSYNSPLHF

d_call: .
j_call: TRBJ1-6
clone_size: .
v_call: TRBV19
cdr3_nt: TGTGCCAGTAGTATCCGACAGGAGAGCTCCTATAATTCACCCCTCCACTTT
cdr3_aa: CASSIRQESSYNSPLHF

d_call: .
j_call: TRBJ2-6
clone_size: .
v_call: TRBV25-1
cdr3_nt: TGTGCCAGCAGGCCCGGACGGACCTCTGGGGCCAACGTCCTGACTTTC
cdr3_aa: CASRPGRTSGANVLTF

d_call: .
j_call: TRBJ2-5
clone_size: .
v_call: TRBV5-1
cdr3_nt: TGCGCCAGCAGCCCGGAATGGGAGACCCAGTACTTC
cdr3_aa: CASSPEWETQYF

d_call: .
j_call: TRBJ2-5
clone_size: .
v_call: TRBV30
cdr3_nt: TGTGCCTGGAGTGGCAGCCAAGAAGAGACCCAGTACTTC
cdr3_aa: CAWSGSQEETQYF

d_call: .
j_call: TRBJ2-7
clone_size: once
v_call: TRBV10-2
cdr3_nt: TGCGCCAGCAGTGTTCGGACAGACTACGAGCAGTACTTC
cdr3_aa: CASSVRTDYEQYF

d_call: .
j_call: TRBJ1-1
clone_size: .
v_call: TRBV9
cdr3_nt: TGTGCCAGCAGCGCCTACCACAGGGCCACTGAAGCTTTCTTT
cdr3_aa: CASSAYHRATEAFF

d_call: TRBD2
j_call: TRBJ2-3
clone_size: .
v_call: TRBV15
cdr3_nt: TGTGCCACCAGCAGCCGCCCCCGGCTAGCGGGAGCCCAAGATACGCAGTATTTT
cdr3_aa: CATSSRPRLAGAQDTQYF

d_call: .
j_call: TRBJ2-1
clone_size: .
v_call: TRBV12-5
cdr3_nt: TGTGCTAGTGGTACGGAAGACGGCAATGAGCAGTTCTTC
cdr3_aa: CASGTEDGNEQFF

d_call: TRBD1
j_call: TRBJ2-1
clone_size: .
v_call: TRBV2
cdr3_nt: TGTGCCAGCAGCCTAGGACAGGGGGCTTACAATGAGCAGTTCTTC
cdr3_aa: CASSLGQGAYNEQFF

d_call: .
j_call: TRBJ2-7
clone_size: .
v_call: TRBV11-1
cdr3_nt: TGTGCCAGCAGCTTAGGGGCTAGCTTCTCCTACGAGCAGTACTTC
cdr3_aa: CASSLGASFSYEQYF

d_call: TRBD2
j_call: TRBJ2-3
clone_size: once
v_call: TRBV28
cdr3_nt: TGTGCCAGCAGTTCAGCGGGAGGGCCAGCAGATACGCAGTATTTT
cdr3_aa: CASSSAGGPADTQYF

d_call: .
j_call: TRBJ2-5
clone_size: .
v_call: TRBV3-1/TRBV3-2
cdr3_nt: TGTGCCAGCAGCCCAGGAGGGACCCCTCAAGAGACCCAGTACTTC
cdr3_aa: CASSPGGTPQETQYF

d_call: .
j_call: TRBJ2-7
clone_size: .
v_call: TRBV18
cdr3_nt: TGTGCCAGCTCACTACAGGCTACCTACTACGAGCAGTACTTC
cdr3_aa: CASSLQATYYEQYF

d_call: TRBD1
j_call: TRBJ1-2
clone_size: .
v_call: TRBV9
cdr3_nt: TGTGCCAGCAGCGTAACCGGGACAGGATCATCTCGCGGGGGCTACACCTTC
cdr3_aa: CASSVTGTGSSRGGYTF

d_call: TRBD2
j_call: TRBJ2-1
clone_size: once
v_call: TRBV6-5
cdr3_nt: TGTGCCAGCATCCGAGCGGGAGCTCCCCTCAATGAGCAGTTCTTC
cdr3_aa: CASIRAGAPLNEQFF

d_call: .
j_call: TRBJ2-1
clone_size: .
v_call: TRBV7-6
cdr3_nt: TGTGCCAGCAGCTTATTGGGGGGGCGGATCCTTAATGAGCAGTTCTTC
cdr3_aa: CASSLLGGRILNEQFF

d_call: TRBD2
j_call: TRBJ2-5
clone_size: .
v_call: TRBV5-1
cdr3_nt: TGCGCCAGCAGCAGCGGGGCACCCCAAGAGACCCAGTACTTC
cdr3_aa: CASSSGAPQETQYF

d_call: .
j_call: TRBJ1-1
clone_size: .
v_call: TRBV15
cdr3_nt: TGTGCCACCAGCACCTATGGGGGGAACACTGAAGCTTTCTTT
cdr3_aa: CATSTYGGNTEAFF

d_call: .
j_call: TRBJ2-7
clone_size: .
v_call: TRBV7-2
cdr3_nt: TGTGCCAGCACCCTATTGAACGAGCAGTACTTC
cdr3_aa: CASTLLNEQYF

d_call: TRBD1
j_call: TRBJ2-2
clone_size: .
v_call: TRBV19
cdr3_nt: TGTGCCAGTAGTCAACAGGGGGCTTCAGCCGGGGAGCTGTTTTTT
cdr3_aa: CASSQQGASAGELFF

d_call: .
j_call: TRBJ2-3
clone_size: once
v_call: TRBV24-1
cdr3_nt: TGTGCCACCAGTGTTTCAGGGTCTGGCACAGATACGCAGTATTTT
cdr3_aa: CATSVSGSGTDTQYF

d_call: .
j_call: TRBJ1-2
clone_size: once
v_call: TRBV28
cdr3_nt: TGTGCCAGCAGTTTCGGGCAGGGGACGGGGGGCTACACCTTC
cdr3_aa: CASSFGQGTGGYTF

d_call: TRBD1
j_call: TRBJ1-4
clone_size: .
v_call: TRBV7-9
cdr3_nt: TGTGCCAGCACCGACAGGGCGACTAATGAAAAACTGTTTTTT
cdr3_aa: CASTDRATNEKLFF

d_call: TRBD2
j_call: TRBJ2-1
clone_size: .
v_call: TRBV18
cdr3_nt: TGTGCCAGCTCACCCGCCTGGCTTAGCGGGAGAGCCGGGTCCTACAATGAGCAGTTCTTC
cdr3_aa: CASSPAWLSGRAGSYNEQFF

d_call: .
j_call: TRBJ1-1
clone_size: .
v_call: TRBV6-5
cdr3_nt: TGTGCCAGCAGTTATATGAGGTTGGCAGTTGCAGAGGCTTTCTTT
cdr3_aa: CASSYMRLAVAEAFF

d_call: .
j_call: TRBJ2-7
clone_size: .
v_call: TRBV4-2
cdr3_nt: TGTGCCAGCAGCCAAGAGATGGGGCGGGGCTACGAGCAGTACTTC
cdr3_aa: CASSQEMGRGYEQYF

d_call: TRBD2
j_call: TRBJ2-1
clone_size: .
v_call: TRBV3-1/TRBV3-2
cdr3_nt: TGTGCCAGCAGCCAAATTAGCGGGTACAATGAGCAGTTCTTC
cdr3_aa: CASSQISGYNEQFF

d_call: .
j_call: TRBJ2-1
clone_size: .
v_call: TRBV18
cdr3_nt: TGTGCCAGCTCACCACCGGGACAACGTTCCTACAATGAGCAGTTCTTC
cdr3_aa: CASSPPGQRSYNEQFF

d_call: TRBD2
j_call: TRBJ2-4
clone_size: .
v_call: TRBV9
cdr3_nt: TGTGCCAGCAGCCCGGACGGACTAGCTAGGGCCAAAAACATTCAGTACTTC
cdr3_aa: CASSPDGLARAKNIQYF

d_call: .
j_call: TRBJ1-4
clone_size: .
v_call: TRBV9
cdr3_nt: TGTGCCAGCAGCGTAAGGCCGGTCGCTCAGGGAGTTAATGAAAAACTGTTTTTT
cdr3_aa: CASSVRPVAQGVNEKLFF

d_call: .
j_call: TRBJ1-2
clone_size: once
v_call: TRBV29-1
cdr3_nt: TGCAGCGTTGAAGATAGGGCAGGGGTTAGCTATGGCTACACCTTC
cdr3_aa: CSVEDRAGVSYGYTF

d_call: .
j_call: TRBJ2-7
clone_size: .
v_call: TRBV11-2
cdr3_nt: TGTGCCAGCAGCTCGCCGCTCGAGCAGTACTTC
cdr3_aa: CASSSPLEQYF

d_call: .
j_call: TRBJ1-6
clone_size: .
v_call: TRBV10-3
cdr3_nt: TGTGCCATCAGGCCCTCGGGACCCGACAGTCAACCCCTCCACTTT
cdr3_aa: CAIRPSGPDSQPLHF

d_call: .
j_call: TRBJ1-2
clone_size: .
v_call: TRBV24-1
cdr3_nt: TGTGCCACCAGTGAAACCTTTTCCAGAGGCTACACCTTC
cdr3_aa: CATSETFSRGYTF

d_call: .
j_call: TRBJ1-3
clone_size: .
v_call: TRBV12-3/TRBV12-4
cdr3_nt: TGTGCCAGCAGTTTCGCGACTGGAAACACCATATATTTT
cdr3_aa: CASSFATGNTIYF

d_call: .
j_call: TRBJ1-1
clone_size: .
v_call: TRBV28
cdr3_nt: TGTGCCAGCAGTCTCCCAAGGGGTGAAGCTTTCTTT
cdr3_aa: CASSLPRGEAFF

d_call: TRBD2
j_call: TRBJ2-5
clone_size: once
v_call: TRBV5-1
cdr3_nt: TGCGCCAGCAGCTATGGACAAAGCGGGATGGAGACCCAGTACTTC
cdr3_aa: CASSYGQSGMETQYF

d_call: TRBD2
j_call: TRBJ2-3
clone_size: .
v_call: TRBV30
cdr3_nt: TGTGCCGCGACTAGCGGGGTTTCTAGCACAGATACGCAGTATTTT
cdr3_aa: CAATSGVSSTDTQYF

d_call: .
j_call: TRBJ2-5
clone_size: .
v_call: TRBV5-1
cdr3_nt: TGCGCCAGCAGCCTACAAGAGACCCAGTACTTC
cdr3_aa: CASSLQETQYF

d_call: TRBD2
j_call: TRBJ2-7
clone_size: once
v_call: TRBV6-5
cdr3_nt: TGTGCCAGGGAGGGACTAGCGGGCACCTACGAGCAGTACTTC
cdr3_aa: CAREGLAGTYEQYF

d_call: TRBD1
j_call: TRBJ2-5
clone_size: .
v_call: TRBV24-1
cdr3_nt: TGTGCCACCAGTGACGCGGGACAGGGGGCGAAGGAGACCCAGTACTTC
cdr3_aa: CATSDAGQGAKETQYF

d_call: .
j_call: TRBJ2-1
clone_size: .
v_call: TRBV5-7
cdr3_nt: TGTGCCAGCAGCACACACCGGGACGGGATATACAATGAGCAGTTCTTC
cdr3_aa: CASSTHRDGIYNEQFF

d_call: TRBD2
j_call: TRBJ2-1
clone_size: .
v_call: TRBV5-4
cdr3_nt: TGTGCCAGCAGCCGTCTGACGGGAGGGCCGGATGAGCAGTTCTTC
cdr3_aa: CASSRLTGGPDEQFF

d_call: .
j_call: TRBJ1-1
clone_size: .
v_call: TRBV5-8
cdr3_nt: TGTGCCAGCAGCTTGTTGAGGGACACTGAAGCTTTCTTT
cdr3_aa: CASSLLRDTEAFF

d_call: TRBD1
j_call: TRBJ2-1
clone_size: .
v_call: TRBV6-6
cdr3_nt: TGTGCCAGCAGTTCCAGAGGGACAGGGAGGACCAATGAGCAGTTCTTC
cdr3_aa: CASSSRGTGRTNEQFF

d_call: TRBD1
j_call: TRBJ2-2
clone_size: .
v_call: TRBV7-9
cdr3_nt: TGTGCCAGCAGCGCCCGGGACAGGGGAAACACCGGGGAGCTGTTTTTT
cdr3_aa: CASSARDRGNTGELFF

d_call: TRBD1
j_call: TRBJ2-6
clone_size: .
v_call: TRBV28
cdr3_nt: TGTGCCAGCCGGACAGGAGGGGCCAACGTCCTGACTTTC
cdr3_aa: CASRTGGANVLTF

d_call: TRBD1
j_call: TRBJ1-2
clone_size: .
v_call: TRBV6-4
cdr3_nt: TGTGCCAGCAGACTCGGACAGGGCCACTATGGCTACACCTTC
cdr3_aa: CASRLGQGHYGYTF

d_call: .
j_call: TRBJ1-2
clone_size: .
v_call: TRBV11-2
cdr3_nt: TGTGCCAGCAGCTTAGATAAGGGATCCGGGGGCTACACCTTC
cdr3_aa: CASSLDKGSGGYTF

d_call: .
j_call: TRBJ1-1
clone_size: .
v_call: TRBV9
cdr3_nt: TGTGCCAGCAGCCCCACCGTGACGGGGGGCGCTTTCTTT
cdr3_aa: CASSPTVTGGAFF

d_call: TRBD1
j_call: TRBJ1-2
clone_size: .
v_call: TRBV5-4
cdr3_nt: TGTGCCAGCAGCCTATTGGGACAGGGGGCCTATAACTATGGCTACACCTTC
cdr3_aa: CASSLLGQGAYNYGYTF

d_call: TRBD1
j_call: TRBJ2-3
clone_size: .
v_call: TRBV29-1
cdr3_nt: TGCAGCGCTGACAGGGCGGATACGCAGTATTTT
cdr3_aa: CSADRADTQYF

d_call: TRBD2
j_call: TRBJ2-5
clone_size: few
v_call: TRBV5-1
cdr3_nt: TGCGCCAGCAGCGGGGGACTAGCGGGAGCGGAGTACCAAGAGACCCAGTACTTC
cdr3_aa: CASSGGLAGAEYQETQYF

d_call: .
j_call: TRBJ1-4
clone_size: .
v_call: TRBV5-1
cdr3_nt: TGCGCCAGCAGCTTGGCAGTCCCAACTAATGAAAAACTGTTTTTT
cdr3_aa: CASSLAVPTNEKLFF